Listed here are 7 T cell receptor beta chains from one sample, sequenced in a study of OX40 agonist ivuxolimab in advanced cancers. Library creation used the immunoSEQ multiplex PCR assay. Sourced from immuneACCESS, this table was stored by TCRdb with only in-frame sequences that have V and J called. A share of the clones is absent; for the studies checked, an unresolved V gene accounts for under half, and the remainder has no known explanation. For this sample the table gives 95,000 or so clones, of which approximately 85% were detected only once. Roughly 3.8% of the sample is held by the ten biggest clonotypes. The material sequenced was CD4+ or CD8+ T cells sorted from blood, taken in a trial of the OX40 agonist ivuxolimab. Receptors originate from an adult with an advanced solid tumor such as melanoma, head and neck, liver or kidney cancer.

The rearrangement links TRBV5-1 to TRBJ2-2; D is unresolved. Germline loops: CDR1 SGHRS, CDR2 YFSETQ. The germline V and J ends were trimmed by 7 bases and 3 bases, with 7 bases remaining between them. This CDR3 has 12 residues. The CDR3, as DNA: TGCGCCAGCTCCGACCACACCGGGGAGCTGTTTTTT. It translates to CASSDHTGELFF.

This chain links TRBV30 with TRBJ1-1; D remains ambiguous. The CDR3 runs to 14 residues. The germline CDR1 and CDR2 sequences are GTSNPN and SVGIG (reference sequence). The V and J ends lost 0 bases and 2 bases respectively, with 10 bases between them. The CDR3 nucleotides are TGTGCCTGGAGTGTAGGCAGGCTTAACACTGAAGCTTTCTTT. Amino acids: CAWSVGRLNTEAFF.

This chain links TRBV2 with TRBJ2-1; D gene uncertain. The V gene lost 5 bases and the J gene lost 9 bases, with 8 bases spanning the gap. Germline CDR1 is SNHLY and CDR2 is FYNNEI. This CDR3 spans 11 amino acids. CDR3 region: CASSIGSEQFF. The CDR3 DNA reads TGTGCCAGCAGTATTGGAAGTGAGCAGTTCTTC.

The chain uses TRBV28 and TRBJ2-7; D remains ambiguous. Per germline, CDR1 MDHEN and CDR2 SYDVKM. CDR3 size: 14 residues. Trimming shortened V by 7 bases and J by 1 base, and 14 bases separated the two germline ends. The CDR3 DNA sequence: TGTGCCAGCACCCAAAACACGGCTTCCTACGAGCAGTACTTC. As protein: CASTQNTASYEQYF.

This chain joins TRBV5-6 and TRBJ2-7; D not resolved. CDR3 length: 14 amino acids. The V end was cut by 4 bases, the J end by 4 bases, with 15 bases between. The germline gives CDR1 SGHDT, CDR2 YYEEEE. The CDR3: CASSQTALGYEQYF. CDR3 DNA sequence: TGTGCCAGCAGCCAGACGGCCCTCGGGTACGAGCAGTACTTC. Based on the CDR3 plus reference TRBV5-6 and TRBJ2-7, the full variable domain is DAGVTQSPTHLIKTRGQQVTLRCSPKSGHDTVSWYQQALGQGPQFIFQYYEEEERQRGNFPDRFSGHQFPNYSSELNVNALLLGDSALYLCASSQTALGYEQYFGPGTRLTVT.

V is TRBV7-8 and J is TRBJ2-7; D may be TRBD1 (5 bases). The CDR3 covers 15 residues. The V gene's germline CDR1 is SGHVS and CDR2 FQNEAQ. Between the trimmed V and J ends, which lost 1 base and 0 bases, there was a span of 10 bases. CDR3 loop: CASSLEGPSSYEQYF. CDR3 DNA: TGTGCCAGCAGCTTAGAGGGGCCGAGCTCCTACGAGCAGTACTTC.

The CDR3 loop reads CASSPGTGVYEQFF. Here the CDR3 DNA reads TGTGCCAGCAGCCCCGGGACAGGGGTCTATGAGCAGTTCTTC. The J gene is TRBJ2-1, the V gene TRBV7-9, with 10 bases that match TRBD1. The trim removed 5 bases at V and 8 bases at J, leaving 6 bases unmatched. The CDR3 totals 14 residues. Germline values: CDR1 SEHNR, CDR2 FQNEAQ (reference sequence).